What follows are 9 T cell receptor beta chains derived from one specimen sequenced in a study of blood T cell repertoires in COVID-19. The protocol was immunoSEQ multiplex PCR, while the TCRdb copy is restricted to in-frame clones and leaves out a portion. The data show roughly 160,000 clones, over 80% seen once. Sequenced material: peripheral blood. The receptor source for this set is a woman aged 55-69 years who had recovered from COVID-19.

V is TRBV5-1 and J is TRBJ2-3; 9 bases map to TRBD1. This CDR3 has 15 residues. V shed 4 bases, J shed 4 bases, and the junction held 7 bases outside the gene matches. CDR1 is SGHRS and CDR2 is YFSETQ in the germline V gene. CDR3 in amino acids: CASSPGQGRADTQYF. In DNA, the CDR3 is TGCGCCAGCAGCCCTGGACAGGGGCGGGCAGATACGCAGTATTTT.

Points on this clone: Other DNA sequences in this specimen translate into the identical CDR3. The V call is TRBV5-1, the J call TRBJ2-5, with D tentatively TRBD2 (6 bases). The germline gives CDR1 SGHRS, CDR2 YFSETQ. Deletions cut 0 bases from V and 3 bases from J, with 12 bases between. This CDR3 has 15 amino acids. The CDR3 DNA reads as TGCGCCAGCAGCTTGGGAGGGACTTCTGAAGAGACCCAGTACTTC. Translating it yields CASSLGGTSEETQYF.

The J gene is TRBJ1-1, the V gene TRBV19; 8 bases agree with TRBD1. Germline V CDR1 and CDR2: LNHDA, SQIVND (reference sequence). The CDR3 spans 15 residues. The V gene end was trimmed by 6 bases and the J gene end by 2 bases; junction bases not matched to a gene: 8. CDR3 protein: CASSQSDRANTEAFF. The CDR3 nucleotides are TGTGCCAGTAGCCAATCGGACAGGGCCAACACTGAAGCTTTCTTT.

The J gene is TRBJ1-1, the V gene TRBV9, with D possibly being TRBD1 (6 bases). Germline lookup yields CDR1 SGDLS and CDR2 YYNGEE. The CDR3 is made up of 14 amino acids. V lost 0 bases to trimming and J lost 4 bases, with 10 bases between them. In DNA, the CDR3 is TGTGCCAGCAGCGTAGTTGGGGGCACCACTGAAGCTTTCTTT. Its protein product is CASSVVGGTTEAFF.

This chain uses TRBV7-2 with TRBJ2-4, with 8 bases matching TRBD2. Trimming cost V 2 bases and J 1 base; bases outside gene matches: 1. The CDR3 is 15 amino acids. CDR1 is SGHTA, CDR2 FQGNSA, per germline. In DNA, the CDR3 is TGTGCCAGCAGCTTACGCGGGGGGGCCAAAAACATTCAGTACTTC. It yields the protein CASSLRGGAKNIQYF.

The DNA for the CDR3 is TGTGCCAGCGGCATTAGCGGGGGCCCGAACTACGAGCAGTACTTC. Residues: CASGISGGPNYEQYF. V is TRBV27 and J is TRBJ2-7; TRBD2 agrees at 9 bases. The length of the CDR3 is 15 residues. The trim removed 8 bases at V and 3 bases at J, leaving 11 bases unmatched. Germline CDR1 is MNHEY and CDR2 is SMNVEV (reference sequence).

This CDR3 reads CASSRGRTEEQYF. In nucleotides, the CDR3 is TGTGCCAGCAGCAGGGGACGAACGGAGGAGCAGTACTTC. This rearrangement joins TRBV6-6 to TRBJ2-7; perhaps TRBD1 as D (6 bases). The germline V gene encodes CDR1 MNHNY and CDR2 SVGAGI (reference sequence). Trimming stripped 6 bases from V and 7 bases from J, with 16 bases between. The CDR3 contains 13 residues.

The chain joins TRBV29-1 to TRBJ2-3, with D perhaps TRBD2 (5 bases). Germline CDR1 is SQVTM and CDR2 is ANQGSEA. The CDR3 consists of 13 residues. The CDR3 nucleotides read TGCGGTTCTGTGGACTCTAGCACAGATACGCAGTATTTT. This codes for CGSVDSSTDTQYF.

The V and J genes are TRBV2 and TRBJ2-7; the match to TRBD2 covers 11 bases. The germline V gene encodes CDR1 SNHLY and CDR2 FYNNEI. The ends lost 6 bases at V and 0 bases at J; junction bases unmatched: 7. This CDR3 is 16 amino acids long. The CDR3 here is CASRDGLAGFSYEQYF. DNA of the CDR3: TGTGCCAGCAGAGACGGACTAGCGGGTTTCTCCTACGAGCAGTACTTC.